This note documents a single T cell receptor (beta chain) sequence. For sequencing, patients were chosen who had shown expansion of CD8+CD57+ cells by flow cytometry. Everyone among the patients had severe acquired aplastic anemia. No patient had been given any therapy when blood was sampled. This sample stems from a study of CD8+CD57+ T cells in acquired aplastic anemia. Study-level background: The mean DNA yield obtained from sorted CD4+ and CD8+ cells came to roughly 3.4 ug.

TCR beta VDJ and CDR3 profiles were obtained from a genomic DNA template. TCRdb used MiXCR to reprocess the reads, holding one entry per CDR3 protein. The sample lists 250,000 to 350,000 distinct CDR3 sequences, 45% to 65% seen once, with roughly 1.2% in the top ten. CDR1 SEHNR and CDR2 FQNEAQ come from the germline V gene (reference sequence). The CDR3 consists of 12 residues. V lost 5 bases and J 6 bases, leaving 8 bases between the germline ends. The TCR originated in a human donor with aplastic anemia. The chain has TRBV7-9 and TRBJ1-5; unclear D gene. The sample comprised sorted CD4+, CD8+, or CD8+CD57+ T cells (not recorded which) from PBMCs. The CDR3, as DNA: TGTGCCAGCAGCACCGACGGTCAGCCCCAGCATTTT. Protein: CASSTDGQPQHF.